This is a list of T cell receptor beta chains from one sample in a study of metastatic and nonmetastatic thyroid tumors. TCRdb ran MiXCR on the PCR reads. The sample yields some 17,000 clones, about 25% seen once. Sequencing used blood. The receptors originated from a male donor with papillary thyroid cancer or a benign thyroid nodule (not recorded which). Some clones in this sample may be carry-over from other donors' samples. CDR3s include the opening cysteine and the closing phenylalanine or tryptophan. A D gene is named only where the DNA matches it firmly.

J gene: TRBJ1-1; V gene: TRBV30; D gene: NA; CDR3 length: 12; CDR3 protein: CAWSAGRTEAFF
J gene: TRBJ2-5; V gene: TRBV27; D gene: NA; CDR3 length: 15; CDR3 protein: CASSLKSGLVGTQYF
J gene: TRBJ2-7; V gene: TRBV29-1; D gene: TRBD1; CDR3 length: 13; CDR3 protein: CSVEGQGRYEQYF
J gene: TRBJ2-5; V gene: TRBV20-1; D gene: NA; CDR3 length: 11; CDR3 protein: CSASDAETQYF
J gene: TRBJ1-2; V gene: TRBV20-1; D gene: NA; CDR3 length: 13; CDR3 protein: CSARKGGGYGYTF
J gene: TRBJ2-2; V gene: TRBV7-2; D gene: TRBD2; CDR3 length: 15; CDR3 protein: CASSPYQAGAGELFF
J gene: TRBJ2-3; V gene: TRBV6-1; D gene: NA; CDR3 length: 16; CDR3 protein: CASSEVRGAGTDTQYF
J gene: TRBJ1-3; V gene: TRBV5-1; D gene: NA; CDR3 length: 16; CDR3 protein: CASSPASISSGNTIYF
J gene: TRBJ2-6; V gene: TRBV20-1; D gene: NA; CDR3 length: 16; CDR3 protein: CSASVVGLSGANVLTF
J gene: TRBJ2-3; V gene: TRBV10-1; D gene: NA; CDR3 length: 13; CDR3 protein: CASRFSVRDTQYF
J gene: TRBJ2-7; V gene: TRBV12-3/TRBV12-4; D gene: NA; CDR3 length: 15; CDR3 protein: CASSIRPGGRYEQYF
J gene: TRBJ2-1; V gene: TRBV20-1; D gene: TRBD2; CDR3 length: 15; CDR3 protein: CSARGGTSGYNEQFF
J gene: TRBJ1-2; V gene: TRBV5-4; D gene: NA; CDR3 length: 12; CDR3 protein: CASSLGQYGYTF
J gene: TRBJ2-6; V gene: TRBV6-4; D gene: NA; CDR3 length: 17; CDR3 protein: CASSGGDGSSGANVLTF
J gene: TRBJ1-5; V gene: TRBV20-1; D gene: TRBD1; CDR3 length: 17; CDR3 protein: CSAKGGDSLFSNQPQHF
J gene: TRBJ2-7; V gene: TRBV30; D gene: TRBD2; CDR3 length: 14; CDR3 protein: CAWSMASGAYEQYF
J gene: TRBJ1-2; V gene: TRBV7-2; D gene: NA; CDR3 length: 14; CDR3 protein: CASSLAGGSDGYTF
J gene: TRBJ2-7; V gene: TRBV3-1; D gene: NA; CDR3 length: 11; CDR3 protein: CASSQVDEQYF
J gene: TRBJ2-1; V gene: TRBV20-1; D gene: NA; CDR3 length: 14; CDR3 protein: CSARDLGRYYEQFF
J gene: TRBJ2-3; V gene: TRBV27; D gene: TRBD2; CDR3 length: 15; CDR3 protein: CASSLAGGITDTQYF
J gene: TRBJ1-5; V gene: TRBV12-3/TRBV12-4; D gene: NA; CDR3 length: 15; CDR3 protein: CASSPSGGGNQPQHF
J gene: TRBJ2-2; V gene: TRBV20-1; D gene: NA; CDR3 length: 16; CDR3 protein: CSARLLDLGDTGELFF
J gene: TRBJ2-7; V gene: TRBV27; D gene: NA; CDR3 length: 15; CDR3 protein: CASRNAGGSGYEQYF
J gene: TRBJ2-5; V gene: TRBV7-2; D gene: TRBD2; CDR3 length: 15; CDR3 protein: CASSKTSGGAGTQYF
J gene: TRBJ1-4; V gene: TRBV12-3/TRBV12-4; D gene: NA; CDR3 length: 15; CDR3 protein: CASSLRGLGEEKLFF
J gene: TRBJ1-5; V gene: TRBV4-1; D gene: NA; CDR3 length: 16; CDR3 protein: CASSQDYGSSNQPQHF
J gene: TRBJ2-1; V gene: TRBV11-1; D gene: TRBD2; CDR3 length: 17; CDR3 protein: CASSQGLAGGPGGEQFF
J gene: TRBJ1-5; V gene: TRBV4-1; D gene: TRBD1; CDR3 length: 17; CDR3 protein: CASSQDFRTGSNQPQHF
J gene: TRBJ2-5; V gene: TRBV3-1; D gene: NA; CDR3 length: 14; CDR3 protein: CASSQDAASRTQYF
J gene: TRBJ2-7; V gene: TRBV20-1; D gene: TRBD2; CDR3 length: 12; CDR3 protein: CSAAREIPEQYF
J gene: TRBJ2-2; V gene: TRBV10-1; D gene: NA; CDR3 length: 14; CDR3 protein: CASSESGGTGELFF
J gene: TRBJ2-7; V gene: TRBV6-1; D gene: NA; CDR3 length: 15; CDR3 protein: CASSASRGSSYEQYF
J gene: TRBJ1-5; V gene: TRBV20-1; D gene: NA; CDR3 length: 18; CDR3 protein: CSASPQYSPPGSNQPQHF
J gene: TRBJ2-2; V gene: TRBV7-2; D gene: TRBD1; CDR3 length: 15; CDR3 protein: CASNNRGILSGELFF
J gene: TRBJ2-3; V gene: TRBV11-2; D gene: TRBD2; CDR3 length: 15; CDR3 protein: CASRTSGSGTDTQYF
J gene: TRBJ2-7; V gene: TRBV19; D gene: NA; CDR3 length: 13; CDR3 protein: CASSTCRDDEQYF
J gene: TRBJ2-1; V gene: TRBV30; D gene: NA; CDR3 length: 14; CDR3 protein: CAWATGTQGNEQFF
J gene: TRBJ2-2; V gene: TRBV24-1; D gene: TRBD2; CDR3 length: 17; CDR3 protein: CATSDNSGRAGTGELFF
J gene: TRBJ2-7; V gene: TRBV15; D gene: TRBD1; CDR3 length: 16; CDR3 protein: CATSRTAGTGSYEQYF
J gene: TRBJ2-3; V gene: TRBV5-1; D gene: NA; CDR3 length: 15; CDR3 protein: CASSPGTGLIDTQYF
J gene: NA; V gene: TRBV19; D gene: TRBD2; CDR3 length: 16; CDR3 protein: CASKVAGGRMTNEQFF
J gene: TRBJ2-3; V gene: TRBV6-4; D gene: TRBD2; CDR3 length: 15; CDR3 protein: CASSRLADNTDTQYF
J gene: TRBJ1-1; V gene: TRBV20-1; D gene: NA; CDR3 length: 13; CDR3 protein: CSARQGTSTEAFF
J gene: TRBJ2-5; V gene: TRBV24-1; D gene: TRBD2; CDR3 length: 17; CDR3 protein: CATSASRLAEGGETQYF
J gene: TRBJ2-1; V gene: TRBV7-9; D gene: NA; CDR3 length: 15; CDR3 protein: CASSSRRSGRNEQFF
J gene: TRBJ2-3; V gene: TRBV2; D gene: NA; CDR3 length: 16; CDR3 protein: CASTPSYRTYTDTQYF
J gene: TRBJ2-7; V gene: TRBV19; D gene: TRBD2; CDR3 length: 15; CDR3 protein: CASSRTSGSSYEQYF
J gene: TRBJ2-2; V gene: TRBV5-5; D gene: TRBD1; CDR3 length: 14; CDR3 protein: CASSPEDRAGELFF
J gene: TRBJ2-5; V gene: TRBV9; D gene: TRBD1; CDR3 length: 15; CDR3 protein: CASSDGGQGLETQYF
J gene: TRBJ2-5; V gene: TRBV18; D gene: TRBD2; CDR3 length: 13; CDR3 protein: CASSTSGQETQYF
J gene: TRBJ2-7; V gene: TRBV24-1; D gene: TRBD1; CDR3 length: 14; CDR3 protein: CATRTGGEAGEQYF